A selection of T cell receptor beta chains follows, all from one sample in a study of CD8 T cells in Susac syndrome. Each CDR3 protein gets one entry after TCRdb re-called the immunoSEQ multiplex PCR reads with MiXCR. The sample lists around 170,000 distinct CDR3 sequences; roughly 95% were seen once. Sequenced: CD4+ T cells from PBMCs. Every receptor here comes from a human donor with Susac syndrome. Each CDR3 is given with its conserved first and last residue. The D gene is left open where the match is weak. Only part of the rows carry a size: once, few, many, or a class if the clone is expanded.

D gene	V gene	clone size	J gene	CDR3 length	CDR3 protein	CDR3 DNA
-	TRBV6-5	-	TRBJ1-4	14	CASSFVSWGEKLFF	TGTGCCAGCTCTTTCGTGTCGTGGGGAGAAAAACTGTTTTTT
-	TRBV7-9	-	TRBJ2-1	13	CASTRAGLYEQFF	TGTGCCAGCACCCGGGCGGGGCTGTATGAGCAGTTCTTC
-	TRBV6-2/TRBV6-3	-	TRBJ2-7	16	CASSYYGSTGTYEQYF	TGTGCCAGCAGTTACTATGGGTCCACAGGGACCTACGAGCAGTACTTC
TRBD1	TRBV5-1	-	TRBJ1-3	15	CASSDGQDSGNTIYF	TGCGCCAGCAGTGACGGACAGGACTCTGGAAACACCATATATTTT
TRBD1	TRBV20-1	-	TRBJ1-1	14	CSARGGQRNTEAFF	TGCAGTGCTAGGGGGGGACAGAGGAACACTGAAGCTTTCTTT
TRBD1	TRBV12-3/TRBV12-4	-	TRBJ2-2	15	CASSAGTGPTGELFF	TGTGCCAGCAGTGCCGGGACAGGGCCCACCGGGGAGCTGTTTTTT
TRBD2	TRBV3-1	-	TRBJ2-5	14	CASRESGGQETQYF	TGTGCCAGCAGAGAAAGCGGGGGTCAAGAGACCCAGTACTTC
TRBD1	TRBV4-3	-	TRBJ2-7	15	CASSQGGGSDHEQYF	TGCGCCAGCAGCCAAGGAGGGGGCAGTGATCACGAGCAGTACTTC
-	TRBV6-5	once	TRBJ2-5	14	CASSSARGWETQYF	TGTGCCAGCAGCTCAGCGCGGGGCTGGGAGACCCAGTACTTC
TRBD2	TRBV18	-	TRBJ2-1	15	CASSSGGGSYNEQFF	TGTGCCAGCTCATCCGGCGGGGGTTCCTACAATGAGCAGTTCTTC
-	TRBV7-2	-	TRBJ1-5	13	CASSPNDGQPQHF	TGTGCCAGCAGCCCGAACGACGGTCAGCCCCAGCATTTT
TRBD1	TRBV28	-	TRBJ1-4	15	CASSSSGTGNEKLFF	TGTGCCAGCAGTTCCTCCGGGACAGGGAATGAAAAACTGTTTTTT
TRBD2	TRBV24-1	once	TRBJ2-1	14	CATSGTSGVNEQFF	TGTGCCACCAGTGGGACTAGCGGGGTTAATGAGCAGTTCTTC
TRBD2	TRBV5-4	-	TRBJ2-5	17	CASSLPTGTSGGETQYF	TGTGCCAGCAGCCTACCTACCGGGACTAGCGGTGGAGAGACCCAGTACTTC
-	TRBV6-6	-	TRBJ2-5	16	CASSTRQGGYQETQYF	TGTGCCAGCAGTACACGACAGGGAGGCTACCAAGAGACCCAGTACTTC
-	TRBV10-2	-	TRBJ1-2	13	CASSDGLNYGYTF	TGCGCCAGCAGCGACGGCCTAAACTATGGCTACACCTTC
-	TRBV30	-	TRBJ2-3	17	CAWTLAGRVLGADTQYF	TGTGCCTGGACCCTGGCGGGGAGAGTATTAGGTGCAGATACGCAGTATTTT
-	TRBV20-1	once	TRBJ2-2	17	CSAREVTGGVSPGSCFF	-
-	TRBV28	-	TRBJ2-7	12	CASSLVGLEQYF	TGTGCCAGCAGTTTAGTCGGGCTCGAGCAGTACTTC
-	TRBV6-1	-	TRBJ2-3	17	CASSRTGTLYPTDTQYF	TGTGCCAGCAGTCGGACCGGGACCCTATACCCCACAGATACGCAGTATTTT
-	TRBV11-2	-	TRBJ1-2	14	CASSIRPQTYGYTF	TGTGCCAGCAGCATCAGGCCACAGACTTATGGCTACACCTTC
TRBD2	TRBV29-1	once	TRBJ2-3	13	CSVGAGGPDTQYF	TGCAGCGTTGGTGCGGGGGGACCAGATACGCAGTATTTT
-	TRBV4-2	-	TRBJ2-7	12	CASSQDREEQYF	TGTGCCAGCAGCCAAGATCGGGAGGAGCAGTACTTC
-	TRBV20-1	-	TRBJ1-2	13	CSARDLNAAGYTF	TGCAGTGCTAGAGATCTGAACGCTGCTGGCTACACCTTC
-	TRBV7-9	-	TRBJ1-6	15	CASSLADMALIPLHF	TGTGCCAGCAGCTTAGCGGACATGGCCCTCATACCCCTCCACTTT
TRBD1	TRBV29-1	-	TRBJ1-5	17	CSVNFRAGQSLHQPQHF	TGCAGCGTCAACTTTCGCGCGGGACAGTCTCTTCATCAGCCCCAGCATTTT
-	TRBV3-1	-	TRBJ2-7	11	CASSQGSEQYF	TGTGCCAGCAGCCAGGGAAGCGAGCAGTACTTC
TRBD1	TRBV29-1	-	TRBJ1-2	17	CSVLSPGQGGKNYGYTF	TGCAGTGTACTTAGCCCGGGACAGGGGGGGAAAAACTATGGCTACACCTTC
TRBD2	TRBV29-1	few	TRBJ2-7	12	CSVGLAGYEQYF	TGCAGCGTTGGACTAGCGGGGTACGAGCAGTACTTC
-	TRBV30	-	TRBJ2-2	15	CAWRLQGPNAGELFF	TGTGCCTGGAGGCTACAGGGTCCAAACGCCGGGGAGCTGTTTTTT
-	TRBV30	-	TRBJ2-6	17	CAWSAGLTFSGANVLTF	TGTGCCTGGAGTGCGGGGTTGACCTTCTCTGGGGCCAACGTCCTGACTTTC
-	TRBV20-1	-	TRBJ1-5	16	CSARQYQGASNQPQHF	TGCAGTGCTAGACAATACCAAGGCGCGAGCAATCAGCCCCAGCATTTT
TRBD1	TRBV19	-	TRBJ1-2	14	CASRPPDRSYGYTF	TGTGCCAGTAGACCGCCGGACAGGAGCTATGGCTACACCTTC
-	TRBV20-1	-	TRBJ2-7	13	CSARVGGTYEQYF	TGCAGTGCTAGAGTGGGCGGGACCTACGAGCAGTACTTC
-	TRBV30	-	TRBJ2-7	12	CAWTGGSYEQYF	TGTGCCTGGACGGGCGGATCCTACGAGCAGTACTTC
-	TRBV11-2	-	TRBJ2-5	12	CASTFTGETQYF	TGTGCCAGCACCTTTACGGGAGAGACCCAGTACTTC
TRBD1	TRBV12-3/TRBV12-4	-	TRBJ1-1	14	CASSSIRTGTEAFF	TGTGCCAGCAGTTCTATAAGGACAGGGACTGAAGCTTTCTTT
-	TRBV2	-	TRBJ2-7	14	CASNPEGGLYEQYF	TGTGCCAGCAATCCAGAAGGGGGACTCTACGAGCAGTACTTC
-	TRBV28	-	TRBJ2-2	13	CASSLQLTGELFF	TGTGCCAGCAGTTTACAGCTGACCGGGGAGCTGTTTTTT
TRBD2	TRBV6-6	once	TRBJ2-7	15	CASSYSGGDLYEQYF	TGTGCCAGCAGTTACTCGGGGGGGGATTTGTACGAGCAGTACTTC
TRBD1	TRBV28	-	TRBJ2-7	16	CATTGTGGRSSYEQYF	TGTGCCACCACCGGGACAGGTGGAAGATCCTCCTACGAGCAGTACTTC
-	TRBV20-1	-	TRBJ1-1	12	CSAREAYTEAFF	TGCAGTGCTAGAGAGGCCTACACTGAAGCTTTCTTT
-	TRBV19	-	TRBJ1-5	16	CASSMGWSASNQPQHF	TGTGCCAGTAGTATGGGGTGGTCGGCGAGCAATCAGCCCCAGCATTTT
-	TRBV10-3	-	TRBJ2-1	16	CAISESQPRSYNEQFF	TGTGCCATCAGTGAGTCGCAGCCACGATCCTACAATGAGCAGTTCTTC
TRBD2	TRBV5-4	-	TRBJ2-3	14	CASSIAGGPDTQYF	TGTGCCAGCAGTATAGCGGGGGGACCAGATACGCAGTATTTT
-	TRBV20-1	-	TRBJ1-5	14	CSAPTGDSNQPQHF	TGCAGTGCGCCGACAGGAGATAGCAATCAGCCCCAGCATTTT
-	TRBV9	-	TRBJ2-1	14	CASSSRGVGNEQFF	TGTGCCAGCAGCTCCCGCGGGGTTGGCAATGAGCAGTTCTTC
-	TRBV3-1	-	TRBJ2-3	18	CASSQDRGAPLATDTQYF	TGTGCCAGCAGCCAAGATCGTGGGGCCCCCCTGGCCACAGATACGCAGTATTTT
-	TRBV30	once	TRBJ2-1	11	CAWSGTALKFF	TGTGCCTGGAGTGGGACTGCCCTCAAGTTCTTC
-	TRBV20-1	-	TRBJ2-1	16	CSARDAALAAYNEQFF	TGCAGTGCTAGAGATGCCGCACTAGCTGCCTACAATGAGCAGTTCTTC
TRBD2	TRBV18	-	TRBJ2-5	18	CASSSGTSGGPIEETQYF	TGTGCCAGCTCATCCGGGACTAGCGGGGGGCCTATTGAGGAGACCCAGTACTTC